A single sample gave rise to the 24 T cell receptor beta chains below, sequenced in a study of blood T cell repertoires in COVID-19 (dated by TCRdb to 2020 to 2021). The library was produced with the immunoSEQ multiplex PCR assay. TCRdb took over this immuneACCESS table, retaining in-frame rearrangements with V and J assigned. Such tables are incomplete; in checked studies, under half of the missing clones stem from an unresolved V gene, and the remainder is unexplained. The sample table holds about 74,000 clones, of which roughly four fifths were seen once. Together, the top ten hold around 35% of the sample. Sequencing was done on a sample of peripheral blood. All receptors come from a man between 65 and 85 years old with acute or convalescent COVID-19.

The rearrangement joins TRBV19 to TRBJ1-2; 8 nucleotides match TRBD1. Trimming removed 5 bases from V and 1 base from J; junction bases left unmatched: 6. Germline V CDR1 and CDR2: LNHDA, SQIVND (reference sequence). This CDR3 is 15 amino acids long. DNA of the CDR3: TGTGCCAGTAGTCCCCGGACAGGGTTTAACTATGGCTACACCTTC. Encoded protein: CASSPRTGFNYGYTF.

With regard to this clone: This CDR3 is also generated by other DNA sequences in the sample. The rearrangement links TRBV28 to TRBJ2-7; a weak D match, TRBD2 (5 bases). Trimming left V 5 bases short and J 0 bases short, with 5 bases between. From germline, CDR1 is MDHEN and CDR2 SYDVKM. This CDR3 spans 12 amino acids. Written as DNA, the CDR3 is TGTGCCAGCAGTAGCGGCTCCTACGAGCAGTACTTC. This translates into CASSSGSYEQYF.

The CDR3 reads CASSQVHSGGRDNEQFF. As DNA, the CDR3 is TGTGCCAGCAGCCAGGTCCACAGCGGGGGGCGGGACAATGAGCAGTTCTTC. V is TRBV3-1 (or the pseudogene TRBV3-2) and J is TRBJ2-1, with TRBD2 matching 9 bases. V lost 3 bases to trimming and J lost 5 bases; unmatched junction nucleotides: 11. Germline CDR1 LGHDT, CDR2 YNNKEL (reference sequence). This CDR3 contains 17 residues.

The chain employs TRBV19 and TRBJ2-4; possible D gene TRBD1, 6 bases. This CDR3 is 16 amino acids long. The germline V gene has CDR1 LNHDA and CDR2 SQIVND (reference sequence). Trimming cost V 2 bases and J 1 base, with 12 bases left between them. The CDR3 spells CASSISTGQAKNIQYF. The CDR3 DNA follows: TGTGCCAGTAGTATATCGACAGGTCAGGCCAAAAACATTCAGTACTTC.

This clone turned up a few times. The chain joins TRBV5-4 to TRBJ2-7; D gene unclear. V was shortened by 0 bases and J by 3 bases, with 7 bases between the two germline ends. In germline, CDR1 is SGHNT, CDR2 YYREEE (reference sequence). This CDR3 spans 13 amino acids. CDR3 coding DNA: TGTGCCAGCAGCTTGGGAGAGAGCTACGAGCAGTACTTC. Its protein product is CASSLGESYEQYF.

The chain joins TRBV24-1 to TRBJ2-2; TRBD1 might be the D (5 bases). This CDR3 is 16 amino acids long. Trimming cost V 4 bases and J 0 bases, with 11 bases left between them. Germline CDR1 KGHDR, CDR2 SFDVKD. The CDR3 spells CATSDPRQTNTGELFF. The CDR3 region has the DNA TGTGCCACCAGTGACCCTCGACAGACGAACACCGGGGAGCTGTTTTTT.

This chain joins TRBV18 and TRBJ1-4, with D possibly matching TRBD1 (5 bases). The CDR3 spans 15 residues. V was trimmed by 6 bases and J by 8 bases, leaving 19 bases between them. Per the germline V gene, CDR1 is KGHSH and CDR2 is LQKENI. The CDR3 sequence is CASSPLAGAGEKLFF. Written as DNA, the CDR3 is TGTGCCAGCTCCCCCCTCGCCGGGGCGGGAGAAAAACTGTTTTTT.

V usage is TRBV5-1 and J usage is TRBJ2-1; TRBD2 agrees at 7 bases. The CDR3 loop spans 14 amino acids. CDR1 is SGHRS and CDR2 is YFSETQ in the germline V gene. V gave up 2 bases and J gave up 5 bases; unmatched junction bases: 4. CDR3 region: CASSLLAGNNEQFF. As DNA, the CDR3 is TGCGCCAGCAGCTTATTAGCGGGCAACAATGAGCAGTTCTTC.

The rearrangement joins TRBV5-1 to TRBJ1-1; D not resolved. Trimming pared 0 bases from V and 4 bases from J, leaving 10 bases between. The CDR3 extends over 14 amino acids. CDR1 is SGHRS and CDR2 is YFSETQ in the germline V gene. Here the CDR3 reads CASSLEPGLTEAFF. In nucleotides, the CDR3 is TGCGCCAGCAGCTTGGAGCCAGGCCTCACTGAAGCTTTCTTT.

This rearrangement joins TRBV7-2 to TRBJ2-7, with D tentatively TRBD2 (6 bases). Germline CDR1 SGHTA, CDR2 FQGNSA. V was trimmed by 1 base and J by 1 base, leaving 8 bases between them. This CDR3 comprises 14 residues. The CDR3 bases are TGTGCCAGCAGCTTAGGGGGGGTTTCCTACGAGCAGTACTTC. Translation gives CASSLGGVSYEQYF.

This rearrangement joins TRBV15 to TRBJ1-1, with no clear D. CDR1 is LNHNV, CDR2 YYDKDF, per germline (reference sequence). The CDR3 runs to 13 residues. V was clipped by 2 bases and J by 10 bases, with 14 bases between them. The chain's CDR3 is CATSRQTSSGAFF. In nucleotides, the CDR3 is TGTGCCACCAGCAGACAAACTTCCTCTGGAGCTTTCTTT.

The chain recombines TRBV5-1 with TRBJ1-1; a weak D match, TRBD1 (6 bases). The CDR3 contains 13 residues. CDR1 SGHRS and CDR2 YFSETQ come from the germline V gene. Trimming stripped 4 bases from V and 6 bases from J, with 13 bases between. The DNA for the CDR3 is TGCGCCAGCAGCACCCGGACAGCCTCTGAAGCTTTCTTT. It is translated as CASSTRTASEAFF.

The chain joins TRBV19 to TRBJ1-4; the D gene is possibly TRBD1 (6 bases). Germline V gene sequence: CDR1 LNHDA, CDR2 SQIVND (reference sequence). The ends were cut back, 7 bases at V and 4 bases at J, with 16 bases in the middle. This CDR3 is 15 amino acids long. CDR3 region: CASTPQGLGNEKLFF. CDR3 bases: TGTGCCAGTACACCACAGGGACTAGGTAATGAAAAACTGTTTTTT.

The chain combines TRBV19 with TRBJ1-2; no clear D. This CDR3 region has 15 residues. Trimming removed 5 bases from V and 3 bases from J, with 16 bases in between. Germline CDR1 LNHDA, CDR2 SQIVND (reference sequence). This chain's CDR3 is CASSPSTALYYGYTF. CDR3 sequence (DNA): TGTGCCAGTAGTCCCTCAACCGCACTCTACTATGGCTACACCTTC.

The chain has TRBV2 and TRBJ1-3; unclear D gene. Germline CDR1 and CDR2: SNHLY and FYNNEI. The CDR3 has 14 amino acids. V lost 6 bases, J lost 0 bases, and 9 bases lay in between. CDR3 DNA sequence: TGTGCCAGCAGGGGAGACTTCTCTGGAAACACCATATATTTT. Protein product: CASRGDFSGNTIYF.

The chain recombines TRBV7-9 with TRBJ2-7; 10 nucleotides align to TRBD1. The V segment lost 5 bases and the J segment 6 bases; nucleotides outside the gene matches: 7. The CDR3 runs to 14 residues. Germline CDR1 SEHNR, CDR2 FQNEAQ (reference sequence). CDR3 loop: CASSLTGTGVEQYF. The CDR3 DNA reads as TGTGCCAGCAGCCTGACCGGGACAGGGGTCGAGCAGTACTTC. The whole variable domain, filled in from reference TRBV7-9 and TRBJ2-7, reads DTGVSQNPRHKITKRGQNVTFRCDPISEHNRLYWYRQTLGQGPEFLTYFQNEAQLEKSRLLSDRFSAERPKGSFSTLEIQRTEQGDSAMYLCASSLTGTGVEQYFGPGTRLTVT.

This clone was seen once. The chain couples TRBV5-1 to TRBJ2-5; 8 nucleotides match TRBD2. The CDR3 sequence is 16 residues long. Trimming took 0 bases from V and 6 from J; bases not matched to a gene: 10. Germline V gives CDR1 SGHRS, CDR2 YFSETQ. This chain's CDR3 is CASSLDGAGGIKTQYF. As DNA, the CDR3 is TGCGCCAGCAGCTTGGATGGGGCGGGAGGAATCAAGACCCAGTACTTC.

The chain has TRBV25-1 and TRBJ1-3, with D unresolved. The CDR3 is 14 residues long. Trimming removed 3 bases at V and 0 bases at J, with 6 bases between. CDR1 MGHDK and CDR2 SYGVNS come from the germline V gene. The CDR3 loop reads CASSDPGSGNTIYF. The CDR3 coding sequence is TGTGCCAGCAGTGACCCAGGCTCTGGAAACACCATATATTTT.

The sample holds a few counts of this clone. The chain is built from TRBV2 and TRBJ2-1; 11 bases fit TRBD2. Losses at the gene ends were 0 bases for V and 7 bases for J; bases not matched to a gene: 5. This CDR3 region has 16 residues. Germline values: CDR1 SNHLY, CDR2 FYNNEI. The CDR3 DNA reads as TGTGCCAGCAGTGAAGCGCTAGCGGGGGGAGGAAATGAGCAGTTCTTC. Its protein product is CASSEALAGGGNEQFF.

The chain combines TRBV7-6 with TRBJ1-3; 9 bases map to TRBD1. Germline V gene sequence: CDR1 SGHVS, CDR2 FNYEAQ. This CDR3 spans 16 amino acids. V lost 3 bases to trimming and J lost 0 bases; unmatched junction nucleotides: 3. In nucleotides, the CDR3 is TGTGCCAGCAGCTTGGGGACAGGGCGCTCTGGAAACACCATATATTTT. Amino acids: CASSLGTGRSGNTIYF.

This chain connects TRBV21-1 to TRBJ2-1; the table gives TRBD2 as D, unverified against the DNA. TRBV21-1 is an annotated pseudogene. The length of the CDR3 is 11 residues. The CDR3 DNA follows: TGTGCCGGGACTACTGACAATGAGCAGTTCTTC. Residues: CAGTTDNEQFF.

This chain joins TRBV27 and TRBJ1-6, with D unclear. The V gene's germline CDR1 is MNHEY and CDR2 SMNVEV (reference sequence). The CDR3 covers 15 residues. Trimming removed 6 bases at V and 0 bases at J, with 9 bases between. CDR3 DNA: TGTGCCAGCAGCTTACTGAGCTCCTATAATTCACCCCTCCACTTT. This gives the protein CASSLLSSYNSPLHF.

This chain joins TRBV10-3 and TRBJ2-6, with 8 bases identical to TRBD1. V shed 8 bases, J shed 0 bases, and the junction held 6 bases outside the gene matches. CDR1 is ENHRY and CDR2 is SYGVKD in the germline V gene. The length of the CDR3 is 16 residues. CDR3 residues: CAIGTGPLSGANVLTF. Written as DNA, the CDR3 is TGTGCCATCGGGACAGGTCCGCTCTCTGGGGCCAACGTCCTGACTTTC.

The chain has TRBV6-2 or TRBV6-3 and TRBJ2-7; TRBD1 aligns across 9 bases. Per the germline V gene, CDR1 is MNHEY and CDR2 is SVGEGT. V trimming: 0 bases; J trimming: 3 bases; junction bases outside the gene matches: 3. The CDR3 spans 15 residues. The CDR3 DNA reads as TGTGCCAGCAGTTACTCGAACAGGGGGCACTACGAGCAGTACTTC. It yields the protein CASSYSNRGHYEQYF.